This T cell receptor (beta chain) was found in a study of cytomegalovirus exposure and HLA in healthy donors. Some clones are missing from TCRdb's copy, which holds only in-frame ones; the method was immunoSEQ multiplex PCR. The table records fewer than 200,000 clones, about 80% of them present only once. CDR1 is SGHKS and CDR2 is YYEKEE in the germline V gene (reference sequence). This CDR3 has 13 residues. V lost 4 bases and J lost 7, with 14 bases in between. The chain has TRBV5-5 and TRBJ1-1; D is possibly TRBD1 (5 bases). The sequence derives from a woman under 30 in good health and CMV-seropositive. The specimen was PBMCs. The CDR3 DNA sequence: TGTGCCAGCAGCGGAGGGGCGGGGAATGAAGCTTTCTTT. Amino acid sequence: CASSGGAGNEAFF.